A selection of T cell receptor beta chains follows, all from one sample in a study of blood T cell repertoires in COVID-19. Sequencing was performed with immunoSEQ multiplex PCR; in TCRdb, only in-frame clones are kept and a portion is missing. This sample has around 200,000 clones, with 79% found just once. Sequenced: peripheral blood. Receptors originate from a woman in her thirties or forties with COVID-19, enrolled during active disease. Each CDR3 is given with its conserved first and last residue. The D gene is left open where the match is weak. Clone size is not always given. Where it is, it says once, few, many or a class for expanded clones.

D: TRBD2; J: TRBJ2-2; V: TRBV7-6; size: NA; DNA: TGTGCCAGCAGCTCCTCGGGACTAGCTGACACCGGGGAGCTGTTTTTT; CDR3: CASSSSGLADTGELFF
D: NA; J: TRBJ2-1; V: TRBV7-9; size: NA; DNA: TGTGCCAGCAGCTTAGACGTAGAGGGTAGGAATGAGCAGTTCTTC; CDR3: CASSLDVEGRNEQFF
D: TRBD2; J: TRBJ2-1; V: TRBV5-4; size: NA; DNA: TGTGCCAGCAGAAGGCAGGAGCGGGGGGATGAGCAGTTCTTC; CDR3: CASRRQERGDEQFF
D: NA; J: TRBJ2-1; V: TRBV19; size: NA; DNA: TGTGCCAGCAGGTCCCGGGATCCCACGGTCCATGAGCAGTTCTTC; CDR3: CASRSRDPTVHEQFF
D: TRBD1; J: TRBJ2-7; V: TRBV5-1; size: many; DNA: TGCGCCAGCAGCTTGGCCCTCGAGACAGGGAGATACGAGCAGTACTTC; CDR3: CASSLALETGRYEQYF
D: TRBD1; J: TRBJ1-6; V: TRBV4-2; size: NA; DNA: TGTGCCAGCAGCCAAGCTCAGGACAGGGAAGAGTCACCCCTCCACTTT; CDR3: CASSQAQDREESPLHF
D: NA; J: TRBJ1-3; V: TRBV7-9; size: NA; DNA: TGTGCCAGCAGCCCGCGGGGAGGGGATGGAAACACCATATATTTT; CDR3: CASSPRGGDGNTIYF
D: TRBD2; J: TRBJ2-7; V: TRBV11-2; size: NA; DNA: TGTGCCAGCAGCCCAGCAAGGACTAGCGGGTCCCTCTTC; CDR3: CASSPARTSGSLF
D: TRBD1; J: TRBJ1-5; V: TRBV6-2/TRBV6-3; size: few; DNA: TGTGCCAGCAGTTACTCCGGGACAGGGGGGGAGCTGCCCCAGCATTTT; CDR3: CASSYSGTGGELPQHF
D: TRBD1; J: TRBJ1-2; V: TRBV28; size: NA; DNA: TGTGCCAGCAGTTTATATGCCCAGGGACAGAACTATGGCTACACCTTC; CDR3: CASSLYAQGQNYGYTF
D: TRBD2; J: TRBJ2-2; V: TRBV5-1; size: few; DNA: TGCGCCAGCAGCTCGCACCCTAGCGGGAGGCTGACCGGGGAGCTGTTTTTT; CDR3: CASSSHPSGRLTGELFF
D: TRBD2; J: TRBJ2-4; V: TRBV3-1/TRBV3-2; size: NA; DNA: TGTGCCAGCAGCCAAGCCGCAGGCGGGGGGAACATTCAGTACTTC; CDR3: CASSQAAGGGNIQYF
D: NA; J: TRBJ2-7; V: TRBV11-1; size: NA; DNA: TGTGCCAGCAGCTTAAAGGGAGACCTCTACGAGCAGTACTTC; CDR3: CASSLKGDLYEQYF
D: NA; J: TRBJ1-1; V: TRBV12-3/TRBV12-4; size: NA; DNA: TGTGCCAGCAGTTTATACGGGGACACTGAAGCTTTCTTT; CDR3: CASSLYGDTEAFF
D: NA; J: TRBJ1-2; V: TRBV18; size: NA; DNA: TGTGCCAGCTCACCAGGGCAGGGAAATGGCTACACCTTC; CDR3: CASSPGQGNGYTF
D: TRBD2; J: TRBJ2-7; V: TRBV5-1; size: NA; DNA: TGCGCCAGCAGCTACGGCGCGGGAGGCAAAGAGCAGTACTTC; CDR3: CASSYGAGGKEQYF
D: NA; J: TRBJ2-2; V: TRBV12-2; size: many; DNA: TGTGCAAGTCGCTTAGCCAACGCAGGGGCACCCAACACCGGGGAGCTGTTTTTT; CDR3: CASRLANAGAPNTGELFF
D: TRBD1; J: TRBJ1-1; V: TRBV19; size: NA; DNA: TGTGCCAGTAGATGGACAGGGGGCACTGAAGCTTTCTTT; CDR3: CASRWTGGTEAFF
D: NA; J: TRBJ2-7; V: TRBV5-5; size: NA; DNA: TGTGCCAGCAGCCGGACTGTTACCTACGAGCAGTACTTC; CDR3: CASSRTVTYEQYF
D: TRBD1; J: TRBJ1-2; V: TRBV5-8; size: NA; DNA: TGTGCCAGCAGCTTCGGGACAGGGGGAGGCTACACCTTC; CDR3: CASSFGTGGGYTF
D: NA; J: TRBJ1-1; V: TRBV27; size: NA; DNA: TGTGCCAGCAGTCTGGGGAGGGTTTTATATCAAACTGAAGCTTTCTTT; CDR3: CASSLGRVLYQTEAFF
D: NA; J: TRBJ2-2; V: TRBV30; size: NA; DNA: TGTGCCTGGATGCGGGTCCACACCGGGGAGCTGTTTTTT; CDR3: CAWMRVHTGELFF
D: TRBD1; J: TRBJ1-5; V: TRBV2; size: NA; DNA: TGTGCCAGCAGTGGAGACAGGGAATTGCAGCCCCAGCATTTT; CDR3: CASSGDRELQPQHF
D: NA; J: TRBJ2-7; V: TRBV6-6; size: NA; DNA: TGTGCCAGCAGGCAGACGGGGAGCTCCTACGAGCAGTACTTC; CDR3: CASRQTGSSYEQYF
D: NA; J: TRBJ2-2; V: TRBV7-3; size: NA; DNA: TGTGCCAGCAGCTCCGACAGCATCCCCGGGGAGCTGTTTTTT; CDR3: CASSSDSIPGELFF
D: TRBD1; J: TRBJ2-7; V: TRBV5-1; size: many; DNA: TGCGCCAGCAGCTCGCACCGGGACAGTTCCTACGAGCAGTACTTC; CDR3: CASSSHRDSSYEQYF
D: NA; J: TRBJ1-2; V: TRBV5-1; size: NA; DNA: TGCGCCAGCAGCCCGGCGGTCTGGGAGGCAGGGATTAACTATGGCTACACCTTC; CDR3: CASSPAVWEAGINYGYTF
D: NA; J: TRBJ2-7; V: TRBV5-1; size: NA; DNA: TGCGCCAGCAGCATGGACAGCTCGTACGAGCAGTACTTC; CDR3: CASSMDSSYEQYF
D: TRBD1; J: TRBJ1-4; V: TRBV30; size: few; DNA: TGTGCCTGGTGTCCCGGGACAGGGGATGAAAAACTGTTTTTT; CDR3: CAWCPGTGDEKLFF
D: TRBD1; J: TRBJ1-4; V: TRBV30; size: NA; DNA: TGTGCCTGGACCCCGGGGGACAGGGCCGAAAAACTGTTTTTT; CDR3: CAWTPGDRAEKLFF
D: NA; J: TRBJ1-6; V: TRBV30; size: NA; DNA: TGTGCCTGGAGTACAAGGGGGGGAAATTCACCCCTCCACTTT; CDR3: CAWSTRGGNSPLHF
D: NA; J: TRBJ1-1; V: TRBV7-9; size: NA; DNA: TGTGCCAGCAGCTTAGAGAGCGAGCTGAGCACTGAAGCTTTCTTT; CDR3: CASSLESELSTEAFF
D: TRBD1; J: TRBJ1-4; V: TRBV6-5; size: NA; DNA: TGTGCCAGCAGTTACTTGGGACAGCTATTT; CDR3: CASSYLGQLF
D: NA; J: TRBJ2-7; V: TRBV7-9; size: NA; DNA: TGTGCCAGCAGCTTAGATGCGGCAGGGACCTACGAGCAGTACTTC; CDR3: CASSLDAAGTYEQYF
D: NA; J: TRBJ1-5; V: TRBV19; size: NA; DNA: TGTGCCAGCGGTCTGCCCCGCCAGGCTTCGAATCAGCCCCAGCATTTT; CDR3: CASGLPRQASNQPQHF
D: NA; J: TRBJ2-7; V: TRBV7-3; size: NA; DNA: TGTGCCAGCAGCTCCTCACATACATCCGAGCAGTACTTC; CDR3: CASSSSHTSEQYF
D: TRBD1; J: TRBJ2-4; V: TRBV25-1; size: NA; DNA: TGTGCCAGCAGTAGACAGGGGGTTAGAAACATTCAGTACTTC; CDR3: CASSRQGVRNIQYF
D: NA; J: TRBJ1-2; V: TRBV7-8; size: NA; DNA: TGTGCCAGCAGCCTAGGGACGGGAAGATCTAACTATGGCTACACCTTC; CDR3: CASSLGTGRSNYGYTF
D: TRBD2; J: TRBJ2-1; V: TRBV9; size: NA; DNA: TGTGCCAGCAGCGTAGCTAGCGGGGGCTACAATGAGCAGTTCTTC; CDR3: CASSVASGGYNEQFF
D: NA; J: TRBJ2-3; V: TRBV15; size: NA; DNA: TGTGCCACCAGCAGAGACCCGAGCACAGATACGCAGTATTTT; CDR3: CATSRDPSTDTQYF
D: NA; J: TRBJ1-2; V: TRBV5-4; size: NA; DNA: TGTGCCACCGGCGGGGACCTCTATGGCTACACCTTC; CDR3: CATGGDLYGYTF
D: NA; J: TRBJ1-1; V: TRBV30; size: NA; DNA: TGTGCCTGGAGCGCCATGGACAGATGGGGGACTGAAGCTTTCTTT; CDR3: CAWSAMDRWGTEAFF
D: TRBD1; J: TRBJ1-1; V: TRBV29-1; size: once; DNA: TGCAGCGGGGCGGGACAGGAGAACACTGAAGCTTTCTTT; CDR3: CSGAGQENTEAFF
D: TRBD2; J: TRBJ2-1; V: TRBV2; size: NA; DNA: TGTGCCAGCAGTGATAGCGCGGGGGGTTACAGTGAGCAGTTCTTC; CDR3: CASSDSAGGYSEQFF
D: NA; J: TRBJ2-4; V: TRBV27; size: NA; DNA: TGTGCCAGCAGTTCAAACCCATGGCAGGGACTAAACATTCAGTACTTC; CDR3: CASSSNPWQGLNIQYF
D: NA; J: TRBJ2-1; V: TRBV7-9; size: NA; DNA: TGTGCCAGCAGCTTACTCAATGAGCAGTTCTTC; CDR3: CASSLLNEQFF
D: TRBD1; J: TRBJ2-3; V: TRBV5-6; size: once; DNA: TGTGCCAGCAGCTCAAGACAGGGGGAGACAGATACGCAGTATTTT; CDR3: CASSSRQGETDTQYF
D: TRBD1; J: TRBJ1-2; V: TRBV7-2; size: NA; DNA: TGTGCCAGCAGCGACCCGACAGGGATTCGCGGCTACACCTTC; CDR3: CASSDPTGIRGYTF
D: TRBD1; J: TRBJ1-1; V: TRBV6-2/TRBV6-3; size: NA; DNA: TGTGCCAGCAGTTACCAGGGGGCAGTGGCTGAAGCTTTCTTT; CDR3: CASSYQGAVAEAFF
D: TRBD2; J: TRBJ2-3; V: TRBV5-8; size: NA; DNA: TGTGCCAGCAGCCACGGACTAGCGGGAGGAGCAGATACGCAGTATTTT; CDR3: CASSHGLAGGADTQYF